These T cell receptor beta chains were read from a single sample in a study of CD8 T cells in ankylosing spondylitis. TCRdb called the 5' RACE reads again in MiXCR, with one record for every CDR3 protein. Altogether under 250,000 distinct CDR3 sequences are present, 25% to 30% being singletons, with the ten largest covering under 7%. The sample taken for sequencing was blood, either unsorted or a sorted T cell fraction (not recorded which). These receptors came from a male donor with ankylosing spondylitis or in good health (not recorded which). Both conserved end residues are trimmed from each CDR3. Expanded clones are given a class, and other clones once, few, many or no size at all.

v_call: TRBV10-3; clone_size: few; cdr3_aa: AISDAASGSFGY
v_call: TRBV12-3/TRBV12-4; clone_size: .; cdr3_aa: ASSLGGEYQETQY
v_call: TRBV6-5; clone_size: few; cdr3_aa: ASSYVGAARPKSGYT
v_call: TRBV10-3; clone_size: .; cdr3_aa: AISTTSGQANEQF
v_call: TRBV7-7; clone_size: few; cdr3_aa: ASSPSGPTDTQY
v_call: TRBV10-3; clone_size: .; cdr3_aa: AISVEGLSTDTQY
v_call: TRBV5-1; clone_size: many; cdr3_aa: ASSLVGGSYTEAF
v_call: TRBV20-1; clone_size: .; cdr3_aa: SARGQGLLDTQY
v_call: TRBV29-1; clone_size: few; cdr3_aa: SVGPPTSSYNEQF
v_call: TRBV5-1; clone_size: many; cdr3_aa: ASSQKIGGTDEKLF
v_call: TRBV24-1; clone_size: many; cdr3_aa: ATDGKQH
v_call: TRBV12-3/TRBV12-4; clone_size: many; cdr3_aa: ASSPGQGSSGANVLT
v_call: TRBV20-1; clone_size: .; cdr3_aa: SARTHDTQY
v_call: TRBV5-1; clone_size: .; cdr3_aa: ASSLLASDTQY
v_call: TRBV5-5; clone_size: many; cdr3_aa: ASSPGGLAGTDTQY
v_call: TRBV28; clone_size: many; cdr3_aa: ASSLTGGDLEAF
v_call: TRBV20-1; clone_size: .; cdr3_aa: SARDSHKLCEQY
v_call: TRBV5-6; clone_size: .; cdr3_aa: ASSSPGTQETQY
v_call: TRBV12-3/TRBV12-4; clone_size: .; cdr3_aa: ASGGDRSSYEQY
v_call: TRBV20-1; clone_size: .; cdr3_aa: SARRDRGTYEQY
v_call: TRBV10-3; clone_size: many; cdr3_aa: AISRKGLGGSYEQY
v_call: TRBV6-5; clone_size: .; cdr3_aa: ASSYSKGAGEQY
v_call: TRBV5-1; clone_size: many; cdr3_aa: ASSLEGLPAGYTQY
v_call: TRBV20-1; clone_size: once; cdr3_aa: SAPTSGRGEY
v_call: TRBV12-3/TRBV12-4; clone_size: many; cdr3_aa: ASRTGTAFNYGYT
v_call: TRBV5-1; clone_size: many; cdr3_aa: ASSQSTADTQY
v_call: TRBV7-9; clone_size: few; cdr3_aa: ASSLAQGDNSPLH
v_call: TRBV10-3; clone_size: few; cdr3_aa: AISDGRGPSGANVLT
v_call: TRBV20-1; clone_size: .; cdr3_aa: SAIVQFNQPQH
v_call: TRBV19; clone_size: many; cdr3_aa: ASRSEQHISGNTIY